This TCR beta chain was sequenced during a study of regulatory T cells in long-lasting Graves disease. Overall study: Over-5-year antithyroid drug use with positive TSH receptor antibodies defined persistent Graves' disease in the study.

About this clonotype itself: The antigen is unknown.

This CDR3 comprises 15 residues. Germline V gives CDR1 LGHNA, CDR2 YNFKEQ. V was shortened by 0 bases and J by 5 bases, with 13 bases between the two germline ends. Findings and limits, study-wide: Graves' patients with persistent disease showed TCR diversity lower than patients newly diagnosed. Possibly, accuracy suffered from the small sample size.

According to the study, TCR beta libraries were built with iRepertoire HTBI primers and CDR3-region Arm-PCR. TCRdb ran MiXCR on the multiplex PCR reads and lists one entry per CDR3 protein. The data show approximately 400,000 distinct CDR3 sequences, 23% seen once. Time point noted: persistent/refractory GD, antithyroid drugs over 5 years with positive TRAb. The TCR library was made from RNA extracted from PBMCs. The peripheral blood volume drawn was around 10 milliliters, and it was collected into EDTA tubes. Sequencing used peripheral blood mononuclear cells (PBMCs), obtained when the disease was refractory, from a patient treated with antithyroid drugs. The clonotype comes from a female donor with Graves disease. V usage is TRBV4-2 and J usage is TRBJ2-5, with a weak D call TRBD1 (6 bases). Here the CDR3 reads CASSQDPTGFETQYF. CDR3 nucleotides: TGTGCCAGCAGCCAAGATCCTACAGGGTTTGAGACCCAGTACTTC.